These T cell receptor beta chains were read from a single sample in a study of identical twins. One entry per CDR3 protein results from TCRdb running MiXCR on the 5' RACE reads. The table records about 660,000 distinct CDR3 sequences, about 9.4% of them present only once. Separately, the same data were catalogued under a study of yellow fever vaccine responses in identical twins.

Sequenced input: PBMCs. The receptors stem from a woman younger than 35 in good health. The CDR3 runs from the conserved cysteine through the conserved F or W. A D gene is named only where the DNA matches it firmly. Clone sizes are given selectively: once, few, many, or a class where the clone is expanded.

D: NA
J: TRBJ2-7
V: TRBV12-3/TRBV12-4
size: NA
CDR3: CASSFEGTRDEQYF
DNA: TGTGCCAGCAGTTTCGAGGGGACTCGGGACGAGCAGTACTTC

D: NA
J: TRBJ1-2
V: TRBV20-1
size: NA
CDR3: CSAVFGMGGYTF
DNA: TGCAGTGCCGTGTTCGGGATGGGAGGCTACACCTTC

D: NA
J: TRBJ2-2
V: TRBV6-6
size: NA
CDR3: CASRGSNTGELFF
DNA: TGTGCCAGCAGGGGCTCGAACACCGGGGAGCTGTTTTTT

D: NA
J: TRBJ2-5
V: TRBV29-1
size: many
CDR3: CSVLRQETQYF
DNA: TGCAGCGTTCTCAGACAAGAGACCCAGTACTTC

D: TRBD2
J: TRBJ2-7
V: TRBV5-1
size: few
CDR3: CASSSVAGAQYEQYF
DNA: TGCGCCAGCAGCAGCGTAGCGGGAGCTCAATACGAGCAGTACTTC

D: NA
J: TRBJ2-3
V: TRBV29-1
size: NA
CDR3: CSVGGEGGTDTQYF
DNA: TGCAGCGTTGGGGGGGAGGGGGGCACAGATACGCAGTATTTT

D: NA
J: TRBJ2-2
V: TRBV27
size: NA
CDR3: CASSFSAGQYTGELFF
DNA: TGTGCCAGCAGTTTTTCAGCGGGACAATACACCGGGGAGCTGTTTTTT

D: TRBD1
J: TRBJ2-1
V: TRBV5-1
size: few
CDR3: CASSHRISSGQGSKNYNEQFF
DNA: TGCGCCAGCAGCCATAGGATTTCATCGGGACAGGGGTCGAAAAATTACAATGAGCAGTTCTTC

D: NA
J: TRBJ2-4
V: TRBV6-1
size: NA
CDR3: CASTSAGAKNIQYF
DNA: TGTGCCAGCACGAGCGCGGGGGCAAAAAACATTCAGTACTTC

D: NA
J: TRBJ2-7
V: TRBV4-2
size: many
CDR3: CASSPSPAGANSYEQYF
DNA: TGTGCCAGCAGCCCCTCACCCGCGGGGGCCAACTCCTACGAGCAGTACTTC

D: TRBD1
J: TRBJ1-2
V: TRBV7-9
size: NA
CDR3: CASIRTGEDGYTF
DNA: TGTGCCAGCATACGGACAGGGGAGGATGGCTACACCTTC

D: NA
J: TRBJ2-7
V: TRBV4-3
size: few
CDR3: CASSQLLPGHSNEQYF
DNA: TGCGCCAGCAGCCAATTATTACCGGGACATTCAAACGAGCAGTACTTC

D: TRBD1
J: TRBJ2-3
V: TRBV20-1
size: few
CDR3: CSARHGHRGADTQYF
DNA: TGCAGTGCTAGACATGGGCACAGGGGCGCAGATACGCAGTATTTT

D: NA
J: TRBJ2-6
V: TRBV4-3
size: NA
CDR3: CASSQVVSGANVLTF
DNA: TGCGCCAGCAGCCAAGTTGTCTCTGGGGCCAACGTCCTGACTTTC

D: NA
J: TRBJ1-1
V: TRBV6-5
size: few
CDR3: CASSYTNRVGTEAFF
DNA: TGTGCCAGCAGTTACACAAACAGGGTAGGGACTGAAGCTTTCTTT

D: NA
J: TRBJ2-5
V: TRBV4-1
size: NA
CDR3: CASSTGAQETQYF
DNA: TGCGCCAGCAGTACCGGGGCCCAAGAGACCCAGTACTTC

D: TRBD2
J: TRBJ2-3
V: TRBV20-1
size: NA
CDR3: CSATLAGPDTQYF
DNA: TGCAGTGCTACGCTAGCGGGGCCAGATACGCAGTATTTT

D: NA
J: TRBJ2-6
V: TRBV27
size: few
CDR3: CASAKAGDSSGANVLTF
DNA: TGTGCCAGCGCCAAGGCAGGGGATAGCTCTGGGGCCAACGTCCTGACTTTC

D: NA
J: TRBJ2-7
V: TRBV4-3
size: NA
CDR3: CASSLRHYRWDEQYF
DNA: TGCGCCAGCAGCCTACGGCACTACAGGTGGGACGAGCAGTACTTC

D: NA
J: TRBJ2-7
V: TRBV12-3/TRBV12-4
size: NA
CDR3: CASNLLGSAYEQYF
DNA: TGTGCCAGCAATCTATTAGGCAGCGCCTACGAGCAGTACTTC

D: NA
J: TRBJ1-4
V: TRBV24-1
size: NA
CDR3: CATKFANFSKLFF
DNA: TGTGCCACCAAGTTCGCCAACTTTTCAAAACTGTTTTTT

D: NA
J: TRBJ2-2
V: TRBV20-1
size: few
CDR3: CSASAGASRVGELFF
DNA: TGCAGTGCTTCTGCTGGGGCTAGCCGGGTCGGGGAGCTGTTTTTT

D: NA
J: TRBJ2-5
V: TRBV20-1
size: many
CDR3: CSAKPGLKETQYF
DNA: TGCAGTGCAAAGCCGGGACTGAAAGAGACCCAGTACTTC

D: NA
J: TRBJ2-3
V: TRBV19
size: few
CDR3: CASSTLLDTQYF
DNA: TGTGCCAGTAGTACCCTTCTGGATACGCAGTATTTT

D: TRBD1
J: TRBJ2-2
V: TRBV24-1
size: few
CDR3: CATSGQGAAHSELFF
DNA: TGTGCCACCAGTGGGCAGGGGGCCGCACACTCGGAGCTGTTTTTT

D: NA
J: TRBJ2-7
V: TRBV29-1
size: NA
CDR3: CSVVVLALEQYF
DNA: TGCAGCGTTGTAGTGTTAGCGCTCGAGCAGTACTTC

D: NA
J: TRBJ1-4
V: TRBV4-2
size: NA
CDR3: CASSQDLGPGTPTF
DNA: TGTGCCAGCAGCCAAGACCTAGGACCGGGAACTCCGACATTT

D: NA
J: TRBJ2-7
V: TRBV12-3/TRBV12-4
size: NA
CDR3: CASIAAGDSYEQYF
DNA: TGTGCCAGCATTGCGGCAGGGGATTCCTACGAGCAGTACTTC

D: NA
J: TRBJ1-2
V: TRBV5-1
size: few
CDR3: CASSLARGGNLGGYTF
DNA: TGCGCCAGCAGCTTGGCTAGGGGGGGTAACCTAGGAGGCTACACCTTC

D: NA
J: TRBJ1-2
V: TRBV9
size: NA
CDR3: CASSEGGGGRTSYGYTF
DNA: TGTGCCAGCAGCGAGGGGGGCGGCGGACGGACTTCCTATGGCTACACCTTC

D: TRBD2
J: TRBJ2-7
V: TRBV20-1
size: few
CDR3: CSARDPKLAGTNYEQYF
DNA: TGCAGTGCTAGAGACCCAAAACTAGCGGGGACGAACTACGAGCAGTACTTC

D: NA
J: TRBJ2-2
V: TRBV27
size: few
CDR3: CASSPLGIPGPGELFF
DNA: TGTGCCAGCAGCCCCTTGGGAATACCGGGGCCGGGGGAGCTGTTTTTT

D: NA
J: TRBJ2-4
V: TRBV2
size: few
CDR3: CASSVAENQLVGIQYF
DNA: TGTGCCAGCAGTGTGGCAGAGAATCAACTTGTCGGTATTCAGTACTTC

D: TRBD1
J: TRBJ2-1
V: TRBV4-1
size: few
CDR3: CASSQGGQGIYNEQFF
DNA: TGCGCCAGCAGCCAGGGAGGACAGGGAATTTACAATGAGCAGTTCTTC

D: NA
J: TRBJ1-2
V: TRBV28
size: many
CDR3: CASSLLGGYGYTF
DNA: TGTGCCAGCAGCTTATTAGGGGGCTATGGCTACACCTTC

D: NA
J: TRBJ1-1
V: TRBV5-1
size: NA
CDR3: CASSLAVKGDTEAFF
DNA: TGCGCCAGCAGCTTGGCCGTAAAGGGGGACACTGAAGCTTTCTTT

D: NA
J: TRBJ2-3
V: TRBV12-3/TRBV12-4
size: few
CDR3: CASRTGDYQVGDTQYF
DNA: TGTGCCAGCAGGACAGGGGACTATCAAGTTGGGGATACGCAGTATTTT

D: NA
J: TRBJ2-5
V: TRBV6-1
size: NA
CDR3: CASKNRETQYF
DNA: TGTGCCAGCAAGAACCGAGAGACCCAGTACTTC

D: NA
J: TRBJ2-5
V: TRBV3-1
size: NA
CDR3: CASSQWVVWETQYF
DNA: TGTGCCAGCAGCCAATGGGTTGTGTGGGAGACCCAGTACTTC

D: NA
J: TRBJ1-5
V: TRBV12-3/TRBV12-4
size: many
CDR3: CASTGLGGDQPQHF
DNA: TGTGCCAGCACCGGACTGGGGGGCGATCAGCCCCAGCATTTT

D: NA
J: TRBJ2-3
V: TRBV4-2
size: NA
CDR3: CASSQDSGYTDTQYF
DNA: TGTGCCAGCAGCCAAGACAGCGGTTACACAGATACGCAGTATTTT

D: NA
J: TRBJ2-4
V: TRBV12-3/TRBV12-4
size: many
CDR3: CASSLRVSQGYQYF
DNA: TGTGCCAGCAGTTTACGAGTTTCCCAGGGCTATCAGTACTTC

D: TRBD1
J: TRBJ2-7
V: TRBV7-8
size: many
CDR3: CASSPQTGIPYEQYF
DNA: TGTGCCAGCAGCCCACAGACAGGGATCCCCTACGAGCAGTACTTC

D: NA
J: TRBJ2-5
V: TRBV6-2/TRBV6-3
size: NA
CDR3: CASSGIRTQYF
DNA: TGTGCCAGCAGTGGGATTAGGACCCAGTACTTC

D: NA
J: TRBJ2-2
V: TRBV9
size: many
CDR3: CASSVTGGTGGELFF
DNA: TGTGCCAGCAGCGTCACCGGGGGTACAGGCGGGGAGCTGTTTTTT

D: NA
J: TRBJ1-2
V: TRBV5-5
size: NA
CDR3: CASSADGRLSYTF
DNA: TGTGCCAGCAGCGCGGACGGGCGACTCTCCTACACCTTC

D: TRBD2
J: TRBJ2-1
V: TRBV5-5
size: many
CDR3: CASSSGGEQFF
DNA: TGTGCCAGCAGCTCGGGAGGTGAGCAGTTCTTC

D: NA
J: TRBJ2-6
V: TRBV6-4
size: many
CDR3: CASSDREGANVLTF
DNA: TGTGCCAGCAGTGACAGGGAGGGGGCCAACGTCCTGACTTTC

D: NA
J: TRBJ2-2
V: TRBV7-9
size: few
CDR3: CASSRLVSTGELFF
DNA: TGTGCCAGCAGCCGACTAGTGTCCACCGGGGAGCTGTTTTTT

D: NA
J: TRBJ2-4
V: TRBV7-9
size: NA
CDR3: CASSSGLAGRDIQYF
DNA: TGTGCCAGCAGCTCAGGGTTGGCGGGCCGAGACATTCAGTACTTC

D: NA
J: TRBJ2-2
V: TRBV20-1
size: NA
CDR3: CSARPGGPGELFF
DNA: TGCAGTGCTAGGCCCGGGGGGCCCGGGGAGCTGTTTTTT

D: NA
J: TRBJ2-1
V: TRBV4-1
size: many
CDR3: CASSQAAEKFF
DNA: TGCGCCAGCAGCCAAGCTGCTGAAAAGTTCTTC

D: NA
J: TRBJ1-1
V: TRBV20-1
size: many
CDR3: CSARDPRRNTEAFF
DNA: TGCAGTGCTAGAGATCCGCGGAGAAACACTGAAGCTTTCTTT

D: NA
J: TRBJ2-7
V: TRBV4-2
size: few
CDR3: CASSHASGLVGEQYF
DNA: TGTGCCAGCAGCCACGCCTCCGGGCTAGTCGGTGAGCAGTACTTC

D: NA
J: TRBJ2-7
V: TRBV6-1
size: few
CDR3: CASSQQPGQPTPQYEQYF
DNA: TGTGCCAGCAGCCAACAACCCGGACAGCCAACCCCCCAATACGAGCAGTACTTC